Sequencing of this T cell receptor (beta chain) was carried out in a study of cytomegalovirus exposure and HLA in healthy donors. The wider study: From some 180 million T cells, an earlier analysis saw approximately 120 million unique TCR beta sequences.

Germline CDR1 and CDR2: SGDLS and YYNGEE. This CDR3 comprises 14 residues. With V trimmed by 4 bases and J by 2 bases, 4 bases remained unmatched. Healthy bone marrow donors made up the cohort. Likely unrecorded immune exposures existed in these nominally healthy donors. The primer mix had 60 Vbeta and 13 Jbeta primers. TCRdb's copy holds only in-frame clones and misses some; the assay was immunoSEQ multiplex PCR. The repertoire has around 130,000 clones, approximately 68% of them found once; the top ten carry 1.6%. The chain carries TRBV9 and TRBJ2-7; 9 nucleotides line up with TRBD1. The source of this sequence is a man between 25 and 39 years old in good health and CMV-seropositive. The sequenced material came from PBMCs. The CDR3 sequence is CASSTGTGPYEQYF. The CDR3 DNA is TGTGCCAGCAGCACCGGGACAGGGCCCTACGAGCAGTACTTC.